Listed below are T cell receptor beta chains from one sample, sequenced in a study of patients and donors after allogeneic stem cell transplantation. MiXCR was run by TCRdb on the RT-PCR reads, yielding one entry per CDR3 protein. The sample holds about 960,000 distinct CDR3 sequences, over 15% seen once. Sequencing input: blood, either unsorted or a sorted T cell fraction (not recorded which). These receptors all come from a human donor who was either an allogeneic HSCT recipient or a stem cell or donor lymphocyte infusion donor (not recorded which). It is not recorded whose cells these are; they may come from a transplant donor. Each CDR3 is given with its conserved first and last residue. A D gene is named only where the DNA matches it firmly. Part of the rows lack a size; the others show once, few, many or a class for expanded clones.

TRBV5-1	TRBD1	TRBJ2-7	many	CASNRGSSYEQYF	TGCGCCAGCAACAGGGGCTCCTCCTACGAGCAGTACTTC
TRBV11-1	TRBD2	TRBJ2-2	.	CASSPGREIVGELFF	TGTGCCAGCAGCCCAGGGCGGGAGATAGTCGGGGAGCTGTTTTTT
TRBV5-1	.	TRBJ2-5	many	CASSYETGSLIQETQYF	TGCGCCAGCAGCTACGAGACAGGATCCTTAATCCAAGAGACCCAGTACTTC
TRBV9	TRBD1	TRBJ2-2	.	CASSPRMTGFANTGELFF	TGTGCCAGCAGCCCTAGGATGACAGGGTTCGCGAACACCGGGGAGCTGTTTTTT
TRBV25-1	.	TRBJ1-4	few	CASSRNTRLFF	TGTGCCAGCAGTCGGAACACACGGCTGTTTTTT
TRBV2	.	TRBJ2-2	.	CASSDAGYGELFF	TGTGCCAGCAGTGACGCGGGATACGGGGAGCTGTTTTTT
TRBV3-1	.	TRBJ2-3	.	CASSRREGTDTQYF	TGTGCCAGCAGCCGCCGCGAGGGCACAGATACGCAGTATTTT
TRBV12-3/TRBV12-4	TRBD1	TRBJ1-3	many	CASSKGQVGNTIYF	TGTGCCAGCAGTAAAGGACAGGTTGGAAACACCATATATTTT
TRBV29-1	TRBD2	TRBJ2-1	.	CSVERGRDEQFF	TGCAGCGTTGAACGCGGGAGGGATGAGCAGTTCTTC
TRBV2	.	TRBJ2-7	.	CASSATGRSYEQYF	TGTGCCAGCAGCGCGACAGGGAGGTCCTACGAGCAGTACTTC
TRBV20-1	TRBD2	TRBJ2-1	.	CSARDSGRKGNEQFF	TGCAGTGCTAGAGACAGCGGGAGAAAAGGAAATGAGCAGTTCTTC
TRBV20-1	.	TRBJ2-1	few	CSARAFLHSYNEQFF	TGCAGTGCTAGAGCTTTCCTACACTCCTACAATGAGCAGTTCTTC
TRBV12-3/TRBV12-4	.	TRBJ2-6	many	CASRRGGANVLTF	TGTGCCAGCAGGAGAGGTGGGGCCAACGTCCTGACTTTC
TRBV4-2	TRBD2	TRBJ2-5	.	CASSQDTRGGQETQYF	TGTGCCAGCAGCCAAGATACCCGGGGGGGTCAAGAGACCCAGTACTTC
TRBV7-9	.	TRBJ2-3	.	CASSSNSLANTDTQYF	TGTGCCAGCAGCTCCAACTCCCTAGCGAACACAGATACGCAGTATTTT
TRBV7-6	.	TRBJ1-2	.	CASSLGGVSGYTF	TGTGCCAGCAGCTTAGGAGGGGTATCTGGCTACACCTTC
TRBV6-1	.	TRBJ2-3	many	CASSRLFGDTQYF	TGTGCCAGCAGCCGACTTTTCGGAGATACGCAGTATTTT
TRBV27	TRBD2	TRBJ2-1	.	CASSAPGGNEQFF	TGTGCCAGCAGTGCCCCGGGGGGGAATGAGCAGTTCTTC
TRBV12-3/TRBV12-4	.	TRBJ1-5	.	CASSLYTRGQPQHF	TGTGCCAGCAGTTTATACACTCGCGGTCAGCCCCAGCATTTT
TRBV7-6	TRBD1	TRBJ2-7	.	CASSLGTGDSYEQYF	TGTGCCAGCAGCTTAGGGACAGGGGACTCCTACGAGCAGTACTTC
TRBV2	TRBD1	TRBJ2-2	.	CASSPERTGAGGGELFF	TGTGCCAGCAGCCCAGAGAGGACAGGGGCGGGCGGCGGGGAGCTGTTTTTT
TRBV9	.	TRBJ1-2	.	CASSVVSHWGYTF	TGTGCCAGCAGCGTTGTGTCCCACTGGGGCTACACCTTC
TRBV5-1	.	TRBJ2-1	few	CASNPGEYNEQFF	TGCGCCAGCAACCCCGGGGAGTACAATGAGCAGTTCTTC
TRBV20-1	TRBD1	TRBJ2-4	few	CSASPIDRGFVIQYF	TGCAGTGCTAGTCCCATAGACAGGGGTTTCGTCATTCAGTACTTC
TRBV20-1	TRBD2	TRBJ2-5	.	CSARVPPSASGGRSQYF	TGCAGTGCTAGAGTTCCTCCCTCGGCTAGCGGGGGCCGGTCCCAGTACTTC
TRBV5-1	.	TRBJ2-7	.	CASSLNSAVAYEQYF	TGCGCCAGCAGCTTGAATTCGGCCGTTGCCTACGAGCAGTACTTC
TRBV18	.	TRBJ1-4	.	CASSAKSRGWRLFF	TGTGCCAGCTCAGCAAAGAGCCGGGGGTGGAGGCTGTTTTTT
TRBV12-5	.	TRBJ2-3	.	CASGLSKDTQYF	TGTGCTAGTGGTTTAAGTAAAGATACGCAGTATTTT
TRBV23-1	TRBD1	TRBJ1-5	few	CASSQRTGLFQPQHF	TGCGCCAGCAGTCAACGGACAGGGCTCTTTCAGCCCCAGCATTTT
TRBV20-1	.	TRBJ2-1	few	CSASWGPLYNEQFF	TGCAGTGCTAGCTGGGGGCCTCTCTACAATGAGCAGTTCTTC
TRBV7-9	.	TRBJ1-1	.	CASSSIENTEAFF	TGTGCCAGCAGCTCAATCGAGAACACTGAAGCTTTCTTT
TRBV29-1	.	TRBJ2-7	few	CSVEDRGTEAEQYF	TGCAGCGTTGAAGATCGGGGGACTGAAGCCGAGCAGTACTTC
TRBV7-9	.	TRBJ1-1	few	CASSTLSLKIDTEAFF	TGTGCCAGCAGCACCCTGTCTTTAAAAATCGACACTGAAGCTTTCTTT
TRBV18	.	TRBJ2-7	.	CASSPRQGEGAYEQYF	TGTGCCAGCTCACCCAGACAAGGGGAAGGGGCCTACGAGCAGTACTTC
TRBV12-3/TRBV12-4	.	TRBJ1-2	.	CASSSGGRSNYGYTF	TGTGCCAGCAGTTCGGGGGGCCGCTCGAACTATGGCTACACCTTC
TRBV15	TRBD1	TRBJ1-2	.	CATSTSGTVAGYTF	TGTGCCACCAGCACAAGCGGGACAGTGGCAGGCTACACCTTC
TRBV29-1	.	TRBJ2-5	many	CSVGGETQYF	TGCAGCGTTGGAGGGGAGACCCAGTACTTC
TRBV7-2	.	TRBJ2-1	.	CASSLDYLYNEQFF	TGTGCCAGCAGCTTAGACTACCTCTACAATGAGCAGTTCTTC
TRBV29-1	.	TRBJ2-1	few	CSAGGPIAAYNEQFF	TGCAGCGCTGGTGGGCCCATAGCGGCCTACAATGAGCAGTTCTTC
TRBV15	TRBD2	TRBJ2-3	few	CATSRDLTSRLYGTDTQYF	TGTGCCACCAGCAGAGATCTGACTAGCCGCCTTTATGGCACAGATACGCAGTATTTT
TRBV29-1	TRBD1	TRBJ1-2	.	CSVESYSTGGYGYTF	TGCAGCGTTGAAAGCTATTCGACAGGGGGTTATGGCTACACCTTC
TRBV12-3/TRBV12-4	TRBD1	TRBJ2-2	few	CASSQDRGKTGELFF	TGTGCCAGCAGTCAGGACAGGGGAAAGACCGGGGAGCTGTTTTTT
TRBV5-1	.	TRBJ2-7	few	CASSLGQFSYEQYF	TGCGCCAGCAGCTTGGGACAGTTCAGCTACGAGCAGTACTTC
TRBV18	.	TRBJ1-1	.	CASLGLMNTEAFF	TGTGCCAGCTTAGGTCTAATGAACACTGAAGCTTTCTTT
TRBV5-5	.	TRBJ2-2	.	CASSPRTLNTGELFF	TGTGCCAGCAGCCCCCGCACCTTAAACACCGGGGAGCTGTTTTTT
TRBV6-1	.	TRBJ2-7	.	CASRVQGVGVYEQYF	TGTGCCAGCAGAGTACAGGGAGTAGGGGTATACGAGCAGTACTTC
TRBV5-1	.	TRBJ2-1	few	CASTGTTGQFF	TGCGCCAGCACCGGGACAACGGGGCAGTTCTTC
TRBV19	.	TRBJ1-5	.	CASSGTRLVSNQPQHF	TGTGCCAGTAGTGGGACCCGACTCGTTAGCAATCAGCCCCAGCATTTT